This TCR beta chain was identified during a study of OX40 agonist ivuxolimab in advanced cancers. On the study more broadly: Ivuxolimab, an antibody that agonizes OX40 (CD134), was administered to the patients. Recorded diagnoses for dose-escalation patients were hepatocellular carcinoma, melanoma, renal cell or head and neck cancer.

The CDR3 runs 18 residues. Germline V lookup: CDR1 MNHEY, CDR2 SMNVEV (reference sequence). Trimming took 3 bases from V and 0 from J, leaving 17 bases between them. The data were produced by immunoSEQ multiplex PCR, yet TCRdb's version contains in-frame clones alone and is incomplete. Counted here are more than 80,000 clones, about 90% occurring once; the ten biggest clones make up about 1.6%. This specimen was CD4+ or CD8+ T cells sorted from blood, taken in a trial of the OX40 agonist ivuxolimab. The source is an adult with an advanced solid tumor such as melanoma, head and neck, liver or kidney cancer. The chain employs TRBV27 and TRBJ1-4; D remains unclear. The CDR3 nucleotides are TGTGCCAGCAGTTTGAGGGCCGCACTGATACCAACTAATGAAAAACTGTTTTTT. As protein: CASSLRAALIPTNEKLFF.